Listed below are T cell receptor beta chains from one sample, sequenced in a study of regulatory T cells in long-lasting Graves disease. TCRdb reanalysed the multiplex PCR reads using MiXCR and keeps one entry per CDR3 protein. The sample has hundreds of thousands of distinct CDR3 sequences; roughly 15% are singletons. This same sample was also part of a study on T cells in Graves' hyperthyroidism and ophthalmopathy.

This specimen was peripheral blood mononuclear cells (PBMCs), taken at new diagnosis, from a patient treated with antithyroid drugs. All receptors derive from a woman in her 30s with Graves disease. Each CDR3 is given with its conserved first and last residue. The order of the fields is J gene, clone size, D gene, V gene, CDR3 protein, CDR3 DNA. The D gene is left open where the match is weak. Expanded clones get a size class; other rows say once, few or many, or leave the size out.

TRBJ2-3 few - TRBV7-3 CASSAKGAEGRRADTQYF TGTGCCAGCAGCGCCAAGGGAGCGGAGGGGCGGAGGGCAGATACGCAGTATTTT
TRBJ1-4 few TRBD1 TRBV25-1 CASSESWDRGLINEKLFF TGTGCCAGCAGTGAATCTTGGGACAGGGGGTTAATTAATGAAAAACTGTTTTTT
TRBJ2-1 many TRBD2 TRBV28 CASSNLADSYNEQFF TGTGCCAGCAGTAATCTAGCGGACTCCTACAATGAGCAGTTCTTC
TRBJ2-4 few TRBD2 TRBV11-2 CASSLGLAGVVLDF TGTGCCAGCAGCTTAGGACTAGCGGGAGTGGTATTGGACTTC
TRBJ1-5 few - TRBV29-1 CSVVVGGGSNQPQHF TGCAGCGTTGTGGTCGGGGGAGGGAGCAATCAGCCCCAGCATTTT
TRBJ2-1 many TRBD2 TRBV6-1 CASTARTSSYNEQFF TGTGCCAGCACTGCTAGGACTAGCTCCTACAATGAGCAGTTCTTC
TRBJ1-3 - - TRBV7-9 CASSVETERNTIYF TGTGCCAGCAGCGTCGAGACTGAGAGAAACACCATATATTTT
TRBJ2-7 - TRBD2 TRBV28 CATAIAGIYEQYF TGTGCCACCGCTATAGCGGGTATCTACGAGCAGTACTTC
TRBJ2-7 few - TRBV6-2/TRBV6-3 CASSELGFGNYEQYF TGTGCCAGCAGTGAATTGGGCTTCGGGAACTACGAGCAGTACTTC
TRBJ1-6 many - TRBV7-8 CASHAGGGNSPLHF TGTGCCAGCCACGCGGGGGGAGGGAATTCACCCCTCCACTTT
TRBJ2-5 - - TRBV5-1 CASSLVTGSKGTQYF TGCGCCAGCAGCTTGGTGACGGGATCCAAAGGGACCCAGTACTTC
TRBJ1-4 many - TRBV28 CASSLIGQGTATNEKLFF TGTGCCAGCAGTTTGATTGGCCAGGGGACCGCAACTAATGAAAAACTGTTTTTT
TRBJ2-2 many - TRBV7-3 CASSKRAELFF TGTGCCAGCAGCAAGCGGGCGGAGCTGTTTTTT
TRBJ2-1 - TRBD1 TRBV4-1 CASSQGSLQGESF TGCGCCAGCAGCCAAGGCAGTTTGCAGGGGGAATCCTTC
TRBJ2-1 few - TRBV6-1 CASTGGVAEHNEQFF TGTGCCAGCACCGGAGGGGTGGCGGAACACAATGAGCAGTTCTTC
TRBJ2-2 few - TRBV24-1 CATSDLGAGELFF TGTGCCACCAGTGATTTGGGGGCCGGGGAGCTGTTTTTT
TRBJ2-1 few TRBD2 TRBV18 CASSPQKRLAGSHNEQFF TGTGCCAGCTCACCACAAAAACGTCTAGCGGGAAGCCACAATGAGCAGTTCTTC
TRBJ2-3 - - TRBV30 CAWRGPRSTDTQYF TGTGCCTGGAGAGGTCCCCGAAGCACAGATACGCAGTATTTT
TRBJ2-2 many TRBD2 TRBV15 CATSFLAEGTGELFF TGTGCCACCAGCTTTCTAGCGGAGGGGACCGGGGAGCTGTTTTTT
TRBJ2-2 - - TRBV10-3 CAISERGVNTGELLF TGTGCCATCAGTGAGCGCGGAGTAAACACCGGGGAGCTGCTTTTT
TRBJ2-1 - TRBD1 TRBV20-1 CSAKQGTGPYNEQFF TGCAGTGCCAAGCAGGGGACAGGGCCCTACAATGAGCAGTTCTTC
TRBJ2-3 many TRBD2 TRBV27 CASSAGTSGRADTQYF TGTGCCAGCAGTGCCGGGACTAGCGGTCGCGCAGATACGCAGTATTTT
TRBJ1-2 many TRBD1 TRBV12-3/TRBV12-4 CATLGGGSDYGYTF TGTGCCACACTCGGAGGGGGCTCGGACTATGGCTACACCTTC
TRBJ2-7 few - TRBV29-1 CSVLGQTYEQYF TGCAGCGTTCTCGGACAGACCTACGAGCAGTACTTC
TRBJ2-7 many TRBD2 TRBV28 CASTLGLAGGNSYEQYF TGTGCCAGCACTTTAGGACTAGCGGGAGGCAACTCCTACGAGCAGTACTTC
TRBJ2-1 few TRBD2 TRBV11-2 CASSSTRTSGRVGEQFF TGTGCCAGCAGCTCAACCAGGACTAGCGGGAGGGTCGGGGAGCAGTTCTTC
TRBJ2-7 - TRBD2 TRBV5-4 CASSSNPAGGFSEQYF TGTGCCAGCAGCTCAAACCCGGCGGGGGGTTTCTCCGAGCAGTACTTC
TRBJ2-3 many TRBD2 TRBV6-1 CASSPSSGGTDTQYF TGTGCCAGCAGCCCTTCTAGCGGGGGCACAGATACGCAGTATTTT